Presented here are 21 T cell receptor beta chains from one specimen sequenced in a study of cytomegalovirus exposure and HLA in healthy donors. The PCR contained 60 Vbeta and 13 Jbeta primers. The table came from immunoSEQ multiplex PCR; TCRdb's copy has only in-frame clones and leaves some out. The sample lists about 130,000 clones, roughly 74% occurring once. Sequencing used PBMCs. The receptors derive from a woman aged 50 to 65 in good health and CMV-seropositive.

The CDR3 nucleotides read TGCGCCAGCAGCGAGAGACAGGGTGGTACAGATACGCAGTATTTT. Translation gives CASSERQGGTDTQYF. The rearrangement links TRBV10-1 to TRBJ2-3; TRBD1 matches at 7 bases. Germline CDR1 WNHNN, CDR2 SYGVQD (reference sequence). Trimming took 6 bases from V and 3 from J; bases not matched to a gene: 9. This CDR3 is built from 15 residues.

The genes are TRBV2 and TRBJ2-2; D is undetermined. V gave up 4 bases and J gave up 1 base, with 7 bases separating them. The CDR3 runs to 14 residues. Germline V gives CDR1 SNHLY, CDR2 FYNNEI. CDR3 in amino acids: CASSGLVNTGELFF. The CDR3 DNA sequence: TGTGCCAGCAGTGGGCTAGTGAACACCGGGGAGCTGTTTTTT.

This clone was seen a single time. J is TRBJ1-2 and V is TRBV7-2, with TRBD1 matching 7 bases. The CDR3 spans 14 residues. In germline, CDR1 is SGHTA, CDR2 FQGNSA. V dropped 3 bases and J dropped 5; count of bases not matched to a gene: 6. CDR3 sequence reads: CASSFARGAYGYTF. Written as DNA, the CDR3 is TGTGCCAGCAGCTTTGCCAGGGGGGCTTATGGCTACACCTTC.

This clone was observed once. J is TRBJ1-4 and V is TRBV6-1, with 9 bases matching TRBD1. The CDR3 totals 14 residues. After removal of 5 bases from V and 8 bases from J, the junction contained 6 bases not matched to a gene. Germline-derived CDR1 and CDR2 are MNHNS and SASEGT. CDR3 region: CASSRQGVKEKLFF. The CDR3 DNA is TGTGCCAGCAGTAGACAGGGGGTTAAAGAAAAACTGTTTTTT.

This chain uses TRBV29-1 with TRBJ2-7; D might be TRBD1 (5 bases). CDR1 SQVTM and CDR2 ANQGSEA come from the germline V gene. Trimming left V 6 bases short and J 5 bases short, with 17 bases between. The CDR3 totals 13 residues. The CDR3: CSVRSNRINEQYF. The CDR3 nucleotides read TGCAGCGTAAGATCGAACAGGATCAACGAGCAGTACTTC.

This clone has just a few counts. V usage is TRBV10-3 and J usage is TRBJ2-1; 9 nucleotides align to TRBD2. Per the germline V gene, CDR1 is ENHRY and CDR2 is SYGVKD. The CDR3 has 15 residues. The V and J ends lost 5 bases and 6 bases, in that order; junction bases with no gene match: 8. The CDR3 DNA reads TGTGCCATCAGTAAGACTAGCGGAGCCTCCAATGAGCAGTTCTTC. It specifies CAISKTSGASNEQFF.

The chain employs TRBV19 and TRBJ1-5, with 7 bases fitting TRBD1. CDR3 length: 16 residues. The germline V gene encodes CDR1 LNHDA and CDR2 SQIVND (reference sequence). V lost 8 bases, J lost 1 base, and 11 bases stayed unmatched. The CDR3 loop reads CASSPVTGVSNQPQHF. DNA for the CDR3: TGTGCCAGTTCCCCAGTCACAGGGGTCAGCAATCAGCCCCAGCATTTT.

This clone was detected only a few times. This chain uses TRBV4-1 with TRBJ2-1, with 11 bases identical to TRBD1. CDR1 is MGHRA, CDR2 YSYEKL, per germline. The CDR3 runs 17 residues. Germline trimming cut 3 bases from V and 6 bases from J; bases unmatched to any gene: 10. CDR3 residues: CASSQRHLDRGPNEQFF. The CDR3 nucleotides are TGCGCCAGCAGCCAGAGACATTTGGACAGGGGGCCCAATGAGCAGTTCTTC.

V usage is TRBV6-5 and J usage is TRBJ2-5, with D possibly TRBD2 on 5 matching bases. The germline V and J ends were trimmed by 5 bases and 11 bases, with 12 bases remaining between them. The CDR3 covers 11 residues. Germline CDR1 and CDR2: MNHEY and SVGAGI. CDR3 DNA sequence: TGTGCCAGCAGTACTAGGACTTCGCAGTACTTC. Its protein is CASSTRTSQYF.

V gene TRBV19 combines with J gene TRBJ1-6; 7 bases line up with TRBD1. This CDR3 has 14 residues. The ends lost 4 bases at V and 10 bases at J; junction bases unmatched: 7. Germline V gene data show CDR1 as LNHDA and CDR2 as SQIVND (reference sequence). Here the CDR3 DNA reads TGTGCCAGTAGTACTGACAGGGAACAATCACCCCTCCACTTT. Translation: CASSTDREQSPLHF.

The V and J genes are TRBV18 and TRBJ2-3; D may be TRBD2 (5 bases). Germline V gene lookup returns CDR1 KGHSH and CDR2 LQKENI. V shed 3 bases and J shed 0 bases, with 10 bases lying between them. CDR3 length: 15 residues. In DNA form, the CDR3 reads TGTGCCAGCTCACCCCTCGGGGTTAGCACAGATACGCAGTATTTT. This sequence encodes CASSPLGVSTDTQYF.

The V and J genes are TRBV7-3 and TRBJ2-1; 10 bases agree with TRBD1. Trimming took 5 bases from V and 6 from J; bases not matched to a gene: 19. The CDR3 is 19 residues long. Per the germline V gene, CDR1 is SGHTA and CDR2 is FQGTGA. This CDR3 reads CASSPGVEGTGVSGNEQFF. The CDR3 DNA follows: TGTGCCAGCAGCCCGGGGGTAGAAGGGACAGGGGTCTCTGGCAATGAGCAGTTCTTC.

CDR3 amino acids: CASSYDTPNYGYTF. The CDR3 DNA follows: TGCGCCAGCAGCTACGACACCCCTAACTATGGCTACACCTTC. This chain joins TRBV5-1 and TRBJ1-2; D call uncertain. Germline V gives CDR1 SGHRS, CDR2 YFSETQ. The CDR3 covers 14 residues. V shed 3 bases and J shed 0 bases, with 9 bases lying between them.

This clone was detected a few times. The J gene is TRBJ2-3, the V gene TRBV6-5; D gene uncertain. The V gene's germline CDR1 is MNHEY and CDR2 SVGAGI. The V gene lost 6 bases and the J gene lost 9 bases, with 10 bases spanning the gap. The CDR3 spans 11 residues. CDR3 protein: CASRIATTQYF. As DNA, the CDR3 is TGTGCCAGCAGGATAGCAACCACGCAGTATTTT.

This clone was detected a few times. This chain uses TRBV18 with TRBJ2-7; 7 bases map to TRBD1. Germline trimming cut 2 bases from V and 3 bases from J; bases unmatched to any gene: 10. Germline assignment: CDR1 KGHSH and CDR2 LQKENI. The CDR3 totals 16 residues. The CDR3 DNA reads TGTGCCAGCTCACCAACACTCGGGACAGTAAACTACGAGCAGTACTTC. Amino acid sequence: CASSPTLGTVNYEQYF.

The CDR3 coding sequence is TGTGCCACTCGGACAGGGCCCACTAACTATGGCTACACCTTC. It encodes CATRTGPTNYGYTF. The chain joins TRBV6-1 to TRBJ1-2; 8 bases map to TRBD1. CDR1 is MNHNS and CDR2 is SASEGT in the germline V gene. The CDR3 is 14 residues long. V was pared by 10 bases and J by 0 bases, with 7 bases of the junction left unmatched.

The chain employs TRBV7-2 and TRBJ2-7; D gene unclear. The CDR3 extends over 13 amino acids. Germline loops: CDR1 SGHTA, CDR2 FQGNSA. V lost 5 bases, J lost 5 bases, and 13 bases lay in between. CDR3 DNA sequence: TGTGCCAGCAGCCTCCCCCGTGAGCACGAGCAGTACTTC. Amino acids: CASSLPREHEQYF.

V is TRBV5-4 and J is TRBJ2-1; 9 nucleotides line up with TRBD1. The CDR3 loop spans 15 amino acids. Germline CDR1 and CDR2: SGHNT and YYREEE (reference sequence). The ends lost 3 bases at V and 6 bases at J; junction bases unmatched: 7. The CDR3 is CASSWPGQGGNEQFF. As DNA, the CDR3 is TGTGCCAGCAGCTGGCCGGGACAGGGAGGCAATGAGCAGTTCTTC.

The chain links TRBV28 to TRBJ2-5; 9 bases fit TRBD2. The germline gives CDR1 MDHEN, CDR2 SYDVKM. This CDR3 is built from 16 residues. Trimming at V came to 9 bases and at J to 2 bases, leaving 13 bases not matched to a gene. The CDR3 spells CASSLAGAPPQETQYF. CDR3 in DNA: TGTGCCAGTAGCTTAGCGGGGGCGCCTCCACAAGAGACCCAGTACTTC.

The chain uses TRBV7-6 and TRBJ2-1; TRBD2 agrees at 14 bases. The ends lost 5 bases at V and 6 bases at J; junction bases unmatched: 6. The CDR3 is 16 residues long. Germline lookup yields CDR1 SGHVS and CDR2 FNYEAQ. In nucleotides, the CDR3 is TGTGCCAGCAGCCCAAGGACTAGCGGGGGGTTCAATGAGCAGTTCTTC. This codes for CASSPRTSGGFNEQFF.

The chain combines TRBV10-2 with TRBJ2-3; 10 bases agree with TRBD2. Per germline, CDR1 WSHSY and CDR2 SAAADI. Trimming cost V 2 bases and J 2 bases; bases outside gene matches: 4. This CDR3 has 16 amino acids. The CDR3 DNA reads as TGCGCCAGCAGTGAGCTAGCGGGGGCAATCACAGATACGCAGTATTTT. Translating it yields CASSELAGAITDTQYF.